The 2 T cell receptor beta chains listed next were all sequenced from one sample in a study of cytomegalovirus exposure and HLA in healthy donors. This PCR relied on a set of 60 Vbeta primers and 13 Jbeta primers. Sequenced by immunoSEQ multiplex PCR; TCRdb stores in-frame clones only, minus some. This sample has approximately 190,000 clones, with about three quarters found just once. Material: PBMCs. These receptors originate from a woman aged 30 to 39 in good health and CMV-seropositive.

The chain links TRBV28 to TRBJ2-1; 9 nucleotides line up with TRBD1. This CDR3 is built from 16 residues. V trimming: 5 bases; J trimming: 5 bases; junction bases outside the gene matches: 10. Germline V CDR1 and CDR2: MDHEN, SYDVKM. The CDR3 DNA reads TGTGCCAGCAGTGGGACCCGGGACAGGGTTGACAATGAGCAGTTCTTC. The encoded protein is CASSGTRDRVDNEQFF.

The chain is built from TRBV28 and TRBJ1-4; 7 positions match TRBD1. The germline V gene has CDR1 MDHEN and CDR2 SYDVKM. The CDR3 consists of 15 residues. V trimming: 11 bases; J trimming: 7 bases; junction bases outside the gene matches: 16. CDR3 DNA sequence: TGTGCCGTAAGCACCAGACAGGGATTAGGTGAAAAACTGTTTTTT. This codes for CAVSTRQGLGEKLFF.